Included here is one T cell receptor beta chain sequence, with context. Its target is unknown. Healthy Caucasians supplied all donations. The sample is drawn from a study of identical twins. Overall study findings and caveats: Compared with models, monozygotic twins showed more out-of-frame TCR alpha sharing.

Germline CDR1 reads GTSNPN; CDR2 reads SVGIG (reference sequence). The CDR3 runs to 13 residues. V was pared by 5 bases and J by 2 bases, with 13 bases between. MiXCR, run by TCRdb on the 5' RACE reads, gives a single entry per CDR3 protein. Counted here are about 480,000 distinct CDR3 sequences, about 14% occurring once; the ten biggest clones make up about 0.52%. A further study also used this sample, focusing on yellow fever vaccine responses in identical twins. As reported in that work: After vaccination, twins' T cell response reportedly seemed partly convergent, partly personalized.

V is TRBV30 and J is TRBJ2-7, with D possibly matching TRBD1 (6 bases). The sequenced sample was CD4+ T cells sorted from blood. This receptor was identified in a woman younger than 30 in good health. The CDR3 sequence: CAWLGGPTYEQYF. CDR3 DNA: TGTGCCTGGTTAGGGGGTCCAACCTACGAGCAGTACTTC.